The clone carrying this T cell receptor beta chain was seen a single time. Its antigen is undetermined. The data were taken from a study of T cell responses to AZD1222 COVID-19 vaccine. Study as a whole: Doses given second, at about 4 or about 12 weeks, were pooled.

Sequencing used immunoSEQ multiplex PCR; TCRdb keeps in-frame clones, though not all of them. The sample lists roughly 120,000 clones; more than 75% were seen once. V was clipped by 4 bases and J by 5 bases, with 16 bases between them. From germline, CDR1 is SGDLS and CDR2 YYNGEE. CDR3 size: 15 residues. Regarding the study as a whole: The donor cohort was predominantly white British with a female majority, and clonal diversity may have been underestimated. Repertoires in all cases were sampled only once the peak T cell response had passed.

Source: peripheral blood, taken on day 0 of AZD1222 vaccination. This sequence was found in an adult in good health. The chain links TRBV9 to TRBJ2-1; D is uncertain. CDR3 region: CASSPIPSEHNEQFF. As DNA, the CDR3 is TGTGCCAGCAGCCCCATTCCCAGCGAGCACAATGAGCAGTTCTTC.